This T cell receptor (beta chain) was captured in a study of graft-versus-host responses after intestinal transplantation listed by TCRdb under 2021. Background for the entire study: The transplants that recipients got were multivisceral, liver-intestinal, or isolated intestinal. A peak of at least 4% donor T cells among recipient peripheral blood mononuclear cells was the definition used for donor T cell macrochimerism. Every recipient was given anti-thymocyte globulin induction, then maintenance tacrolimus and steroids for about three years. Of the 20 to 25 intestinal transplant recipients enrolled in the cohort, one of whom was a retransplant, a few patients without pretransplant specimens were excluded. To identify alloreactive clones, pre-transplant mixed lymphocyte reaction products were sequenced and compared with unstimulated pre-transplant donor and recipient T cells. After intestinal transplantation, graft-versus-host and host-versus-graft alloreactive T cell clones were followed in the graft, circulation and bone marrow using bulk TCR-beta CDR3 sequencing. Rather than being sequenced by the commercial service, samples from three later patients were sequenced in-house on an Illumina MiSeq and processed with MiXCR.

Blood samples were collected up to 4 times in the first month after transplant and then at least monthly when available. Library method: the immunoSEQ multiplex PCR assay. For most patients, genomic DNA was subjected to high-throughput TCR-beta CDR3 sequencing by Adaptive Biotechnologies. In the authors' own workflow: TCR sequencing data for around 19 patients were retrieved from Adaptive's ImmunoSEQ software; three other patients were processed with MiXCR and VDJtools. Because the origin of CDR3 nucleotide sequences shared between donor and recipient could not be assigned, those sequences were removed. To be classed as alloreactive, a clone needed at least 2-fold expansion over unstimulated cells and a minimum CFSE-low frequency of 0.002% (template counts) or 0.001% (read counts). Mappable clones were those detected in sequenced pre-transplant spleen, lymph node, or MLR CFSE-low populations of the donor or recipient. Cumulative frequency of alloreactive clones was calculated as a percentage of all sequences weighted by copy number. TCRdb retrieved this table from immuneACCESS and kept in-frame rearrangements only. Not all clones are present; in checked studies, unresolved V genes account for under half, and no reason is known for the remainder. The V and J calls and clone size are taken from that table; D and trimming were inferred from the DNA. The sample table records about 98,000 clones; roughly 82% of these occur just once. The ten largest clones take up approximately 1.5% of the sample.

Summary of the overall study and its limitations: GvH clones were detected in recipient bone marrow, and some of these GvH clones were observed earlier in ileal mucosa or blood, consistent with an intestinal mucosal origin. In patients with donor T cell macrochimerism, the allografts had high GvH to HvG T cell clonal ratios. Early after transplant, peak levels of circulating GvH clones were found to be associated with declines in HvG clones. Conclusions were limited by the relatively low number and heterogeneity of intestinal transplant patients.

This clone is a singleton in its sample. What this receptor recognizes is not known. The input lacks base qualities; no much larger clone sits a single base away. The source was PBMCs, collected 255 days after intestinal transplant. This clonotype originated in a human patient who received an intestinal transplant, so some T cells may come from the graft donor.

The bases are TGCGCCAGCAGCCAAGGGGCTAGCGGCACAGATACGCAGTATTTT. It is translated as CASSQGASGTDTQYF. The sequence links TRBV4-1 to TRBJ2-3; TRBD2 is perhaps the D gene, given 6 matching bases. V loses 1 base, J loses 1 base, and the germline ends lie 9 bases apart. The germline V gene sets CDR1 to MGHRA and CDR2 to YSYEKL. Including cysteine and phenylalanine, the CDR3 has 15 amino acids. The kept DNA is CDR3 alone, 45 bases in frame from the first base.